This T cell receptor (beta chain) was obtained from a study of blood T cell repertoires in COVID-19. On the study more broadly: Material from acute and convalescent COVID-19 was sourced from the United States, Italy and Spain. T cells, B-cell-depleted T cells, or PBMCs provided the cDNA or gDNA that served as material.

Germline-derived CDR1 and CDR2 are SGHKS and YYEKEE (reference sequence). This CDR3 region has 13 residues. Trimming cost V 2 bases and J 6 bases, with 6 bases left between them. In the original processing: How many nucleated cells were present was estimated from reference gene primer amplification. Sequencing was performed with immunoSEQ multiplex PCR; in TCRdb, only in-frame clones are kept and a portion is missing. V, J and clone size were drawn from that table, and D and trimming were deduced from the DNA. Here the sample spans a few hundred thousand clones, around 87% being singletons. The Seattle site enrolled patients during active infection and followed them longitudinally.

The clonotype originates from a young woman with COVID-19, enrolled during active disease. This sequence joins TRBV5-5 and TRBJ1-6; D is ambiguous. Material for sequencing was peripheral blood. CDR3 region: CASSFPSNSPLHF. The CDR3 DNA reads TGTGCCAGCAGCTTCCCTAGTAATTCACCCCTCCACTTT.